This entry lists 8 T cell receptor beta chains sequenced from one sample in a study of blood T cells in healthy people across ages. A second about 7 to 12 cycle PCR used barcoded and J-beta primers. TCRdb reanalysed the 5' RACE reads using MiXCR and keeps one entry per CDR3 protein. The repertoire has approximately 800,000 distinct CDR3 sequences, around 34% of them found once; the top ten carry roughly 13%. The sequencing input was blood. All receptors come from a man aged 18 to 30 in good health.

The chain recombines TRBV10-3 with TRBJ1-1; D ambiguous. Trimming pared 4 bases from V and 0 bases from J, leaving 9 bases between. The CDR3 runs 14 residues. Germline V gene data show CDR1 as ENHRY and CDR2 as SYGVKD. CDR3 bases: TGTGCCATCAGTGCGACGTCAGTGAACACTGAAGCTTTCTTT. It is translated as CAISATSVNTEAFF.

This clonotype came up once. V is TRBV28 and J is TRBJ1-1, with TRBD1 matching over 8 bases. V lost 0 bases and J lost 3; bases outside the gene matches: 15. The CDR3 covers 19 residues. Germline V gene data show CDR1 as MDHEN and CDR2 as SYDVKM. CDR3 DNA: TGTGCCAGCAGTTTATGGGGGGGGAGACAGGGGCAGGCGGACACTGAAGCTTTCTTT. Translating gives CASSLWGGRQGQADTEAFF. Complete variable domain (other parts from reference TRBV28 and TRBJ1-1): DVKVTQSSRYLVKRTGEKVFLECVQDMDHENMFWYRQDPGLGLRLIYFSYDVKMKEKGDIPEGYSVSREKKERFSLILESASTNQTSMYLCASSLWGGRQGQADTEAFFGQGTRLTVV.

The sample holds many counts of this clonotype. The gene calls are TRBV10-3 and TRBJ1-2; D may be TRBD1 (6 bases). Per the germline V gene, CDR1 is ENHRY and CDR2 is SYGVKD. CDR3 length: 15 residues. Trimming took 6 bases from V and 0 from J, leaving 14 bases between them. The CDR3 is CAISPNRETNYGYTF. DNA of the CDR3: TGTGCCATCAGCCCCAACAGGGAAACTAACTATGGCTACACCTTC.

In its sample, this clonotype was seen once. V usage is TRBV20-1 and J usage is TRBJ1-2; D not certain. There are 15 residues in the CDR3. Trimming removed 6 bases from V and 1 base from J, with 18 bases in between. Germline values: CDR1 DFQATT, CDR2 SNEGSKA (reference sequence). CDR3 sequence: CSALPDGESNYGYTF. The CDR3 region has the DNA TGCAGTGCCCTGCCCGACGGGGAAAGTAACTATGGCTACACCTTC.

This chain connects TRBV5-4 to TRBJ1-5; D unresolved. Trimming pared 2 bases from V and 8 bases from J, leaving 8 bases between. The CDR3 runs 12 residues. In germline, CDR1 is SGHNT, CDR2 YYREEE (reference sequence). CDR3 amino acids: CASSLPGEPQHF. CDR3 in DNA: TGTGCCAGCAGCTTACCCGGGGAGCCCCAGCATTTT.

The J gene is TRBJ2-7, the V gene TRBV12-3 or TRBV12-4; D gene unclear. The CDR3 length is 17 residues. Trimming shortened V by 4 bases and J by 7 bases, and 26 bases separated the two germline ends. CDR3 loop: CASSWDRVGQERNEQYF. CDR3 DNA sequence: TGTGCCAGCAGTTGGGATCGGGTCGGGCAGGAACGGAATGAGCAGTACTTC.

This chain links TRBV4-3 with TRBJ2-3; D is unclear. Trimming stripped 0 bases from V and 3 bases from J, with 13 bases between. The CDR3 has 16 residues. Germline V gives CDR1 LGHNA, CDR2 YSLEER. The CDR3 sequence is CASSQDRVAVTDTQYF. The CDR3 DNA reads TGCGCCAGCAGCCAAGATAGGGTGGCGGTTACAGATACGCAGTATTTT.

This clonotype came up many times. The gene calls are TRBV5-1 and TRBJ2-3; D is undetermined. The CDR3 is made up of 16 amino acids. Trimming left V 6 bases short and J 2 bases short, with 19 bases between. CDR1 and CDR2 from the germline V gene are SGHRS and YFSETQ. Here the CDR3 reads CASTPEGPTTTDTQYF. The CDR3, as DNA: TGCGCCAGCACCCCGGAAGGCCCCACAACCACAGATACGCAGTATTTT.